This T cell receptor beta chain emerged from a study of response to subunit inactivated influenza vaccine. Study-wide findings and caveats: Authors suggested each seasonal flu vaccination may recruit only limited numbers of new T cells.

MiXCR, run by TCRdb on the RT-PCR reads, gives a single entry per CDR3 protein. Seen here are approximately 290,000 distinct CDR3 sequences, roughly 20% observed once, and the top ten hold around 10%. The CDR3 totals 13 residues. V lost 4 bases and J 7 bases, leaving 11 bases between the germline ends. Per germline, CDR1 LGHNA and CDR2 YSLEER. At least ten counts were recorded for this clonotype. The target antigen is unknown. The material sequenced was PBMCs from blood, taken approximately 20 months after vaccination. This rearrangement joins TRBV4-3 to TRBJ1-5; a possible D gene is TRBD1 (6 bases). This receptor was obtained from a man between 50 and 69 years old who received an inactivated influenza vaccine. The CDR3 reads CASSPSGTQPQHF. Written as DNA, the CDR3 is TGCGCCAGCAGCCCCAGTGGGACACAGCCCCAGCATTTT.